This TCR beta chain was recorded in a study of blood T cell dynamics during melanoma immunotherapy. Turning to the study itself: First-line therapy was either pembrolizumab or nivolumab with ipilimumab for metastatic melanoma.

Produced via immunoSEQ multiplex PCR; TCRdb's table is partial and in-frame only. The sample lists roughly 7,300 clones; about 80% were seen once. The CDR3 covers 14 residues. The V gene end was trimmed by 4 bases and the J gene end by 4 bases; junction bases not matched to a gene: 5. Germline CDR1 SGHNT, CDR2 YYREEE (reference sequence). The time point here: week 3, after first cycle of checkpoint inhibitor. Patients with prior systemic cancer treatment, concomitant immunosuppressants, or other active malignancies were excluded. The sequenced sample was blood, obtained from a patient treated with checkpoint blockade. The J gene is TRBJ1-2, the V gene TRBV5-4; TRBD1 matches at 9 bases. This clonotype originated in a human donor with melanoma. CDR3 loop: CASSGTGGGYGYTF. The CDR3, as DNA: TGTGCCAGCAGCGGAACAGGGGGCGGCTATGGCTACACCTTC.